This T cell receptor beta chain derives from a study of neurological immune-mediated disorders. V was pared by 5 bases and J by 4 bases, with 6 bases of the junction left unmatched. The CDR3 spans 14 residues. Germline CDR1 LGHNT, CDR2 FRNRAP. Findings and caveats of the study: Subjects shared no identical expanded-clone CDR3 amino acid sequences, suggesting private TCR-beta repertoires in all groups. It was HTLV-1-associated myelopathy that showed the most TCR clonal expansion, while multiple sclerosis showed the least, falling below healthy controls.

The team produced cDNA through 5'RACE using 10-nucleotide random UMIs. MiXCR, run by TCRdb on the 5' RACE reads, gives a single entry per CDR3 protein. The sample carries 25,000 to 40,000 distinct CDR3 sequences, approximately 1.6% recorded once. This clonotype showed up many times. What it binds is unknown. The sample consisted of PBMCs. The chain uses TRBV12-5 and TRBJ2-7; 9 nucleotides agree with TRBD1. The receptor's source is a woman aged 25-40 years with multiple sclerosis. CDR3 DNA sequence: TGTGCTAGTGGTACCGGGACAGGGTTTTACGAGCAGTACTTC. This codes for CASGTGTGFYEQYF.